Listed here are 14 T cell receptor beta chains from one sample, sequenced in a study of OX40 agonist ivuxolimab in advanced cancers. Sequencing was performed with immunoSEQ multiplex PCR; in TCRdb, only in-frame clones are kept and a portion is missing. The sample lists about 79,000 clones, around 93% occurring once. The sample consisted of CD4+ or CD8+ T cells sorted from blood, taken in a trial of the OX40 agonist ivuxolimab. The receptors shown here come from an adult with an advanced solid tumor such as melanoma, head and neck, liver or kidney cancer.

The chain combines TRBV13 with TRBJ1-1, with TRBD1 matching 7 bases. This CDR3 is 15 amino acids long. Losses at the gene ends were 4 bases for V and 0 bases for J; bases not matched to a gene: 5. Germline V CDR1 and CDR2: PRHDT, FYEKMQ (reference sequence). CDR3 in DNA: TGTGCCAGCAGCTCAGGGACAGTTCTGAACACTGAAGCTTTCTTT. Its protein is CASSSGTVLNTEAFF.

This CDR3 reads CASASWGRTDTQYF. CDR3 in DNA: TGTGCTAGTGCATCCTGGGGGCGCACAGATACGCAGTATTTT. The chain carries TRBV12-5 and TRBJ2-3; possibly TRBD1 for D (6 bases). Germline V gene sequence: CDR1 LGHNT, CDR2 FRNRAP. The CDR3 sequence is 14 residues long. The ends were cut back, 7 bases at V and 1 base at J, with 12 bases in the middle.

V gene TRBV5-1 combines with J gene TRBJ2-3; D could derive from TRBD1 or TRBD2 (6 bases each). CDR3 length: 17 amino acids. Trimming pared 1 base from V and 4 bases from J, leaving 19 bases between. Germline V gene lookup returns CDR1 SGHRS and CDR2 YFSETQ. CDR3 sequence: CASSLPPGEPGADTQYF. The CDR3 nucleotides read TGCGCCAGCAGCTTGCCTCCGGGGGAACCAGGGGCAGATACGCAGTATTTT.

The CDR3 DNA reads as TGTGCCAGCAGCGAGCCGGGACAGGGAAAATACGAGCAGTACTTC. Its translation: CASSEPGQGKYEQYF. V and J are TRBV5-6 and TRBJ2-7; 9 nucleotides line up with TRBD1. Germline V CDR1 and CDR2: SGHDT, YYEEEE. V lost 4 bases, J lost 4 bases, and 9 bases stayed unmatched. The CDR3 consists of 15 residues.

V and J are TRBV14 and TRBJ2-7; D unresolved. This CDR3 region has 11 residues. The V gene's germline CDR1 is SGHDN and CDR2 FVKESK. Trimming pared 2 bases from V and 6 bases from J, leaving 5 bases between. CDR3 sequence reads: CASSQFLEQYF. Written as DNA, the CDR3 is TGTGCCAGCAGCCAATTTCTCGAGCAGTACTTC.

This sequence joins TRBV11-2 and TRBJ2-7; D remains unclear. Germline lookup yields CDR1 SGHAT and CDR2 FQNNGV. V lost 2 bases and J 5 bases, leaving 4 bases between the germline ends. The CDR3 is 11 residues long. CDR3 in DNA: TGTGCCAGCAGCTTACCCCACGAGCAGTACTTC. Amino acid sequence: CASSLPHEQYF.

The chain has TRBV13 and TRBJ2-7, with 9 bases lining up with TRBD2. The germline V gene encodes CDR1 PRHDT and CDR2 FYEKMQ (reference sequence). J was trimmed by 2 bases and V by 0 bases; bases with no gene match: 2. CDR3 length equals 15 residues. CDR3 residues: CASSLGASGTYEQYF. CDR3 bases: TGTGCCAGCAGCTTAGGGGCTAGCGGGACCTACGAGCAGTACTTC.

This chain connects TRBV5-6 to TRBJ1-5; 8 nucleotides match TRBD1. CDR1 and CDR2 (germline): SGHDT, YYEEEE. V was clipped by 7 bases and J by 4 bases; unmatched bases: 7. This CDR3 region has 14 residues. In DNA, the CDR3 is TGTGCCAGCCAATCAGGGGGCGCGAATCAGCCCCAGCATTTT. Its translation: CASQSGGANQPQHF.

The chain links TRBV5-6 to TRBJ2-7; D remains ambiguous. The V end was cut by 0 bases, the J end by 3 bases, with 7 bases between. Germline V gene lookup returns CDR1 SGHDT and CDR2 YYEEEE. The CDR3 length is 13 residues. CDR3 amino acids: CASSLETDYEQYF. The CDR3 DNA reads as TGTGCCAGCAGCTTGGAGACTGACTACGAGCAGTACTTC.

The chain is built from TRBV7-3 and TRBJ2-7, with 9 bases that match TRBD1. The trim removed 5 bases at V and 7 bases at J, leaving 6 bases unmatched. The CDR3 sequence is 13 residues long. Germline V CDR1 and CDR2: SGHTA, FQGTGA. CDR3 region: CASSRGQGGEQYF. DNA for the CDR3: TGTGCCAGCAGCCGGGGACAGGGAGGGGAGCAGTACTTC.

CDR3 sequence (DNA): TGTGCCAGCAGCGCGACTAGCGGGGGGGCGAATGAGCAGTTCTTC. Translation gives CASSATSGGANEQFF. This chain links TRBV7-2 with TRBJ2-1; 14 bases match TRBD2. The V and J ends lost 5 bases and 7 bases, in that order; junction bases with no gene match: 4. CDR1 SGHTA and CDR2 FQGNSA come from the germline V gene. The CDR3 runs 15 residues.

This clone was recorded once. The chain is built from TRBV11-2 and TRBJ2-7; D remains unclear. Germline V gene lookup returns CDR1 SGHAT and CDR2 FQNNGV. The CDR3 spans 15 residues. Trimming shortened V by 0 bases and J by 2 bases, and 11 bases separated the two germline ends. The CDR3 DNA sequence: TGTGCCAGCAGCTTAGATCCGCTAGGACCCTACGAGCAGTACTTC. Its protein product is CASSLDPLGPYEQYF.

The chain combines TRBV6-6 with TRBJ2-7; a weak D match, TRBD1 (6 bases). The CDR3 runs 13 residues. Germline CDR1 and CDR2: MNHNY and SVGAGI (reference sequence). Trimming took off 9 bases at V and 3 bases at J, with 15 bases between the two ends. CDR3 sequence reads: CASSGTYLYEQYF. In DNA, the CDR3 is TGTGCCAGTTCCGGGACATACCTCTACGAGCAGTACTTC.

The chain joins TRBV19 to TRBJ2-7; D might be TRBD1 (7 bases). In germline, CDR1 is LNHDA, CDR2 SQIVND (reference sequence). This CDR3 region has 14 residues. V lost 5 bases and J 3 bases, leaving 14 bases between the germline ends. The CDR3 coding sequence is TGTGCCAGTAGTCCCGGGACAGCGGGCTACGAGCAGTACTTC. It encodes CASSPGTAGYEQYF.